Sequencing of this T cell receptor beta chain was carried out in a study of CD8 T cells in Susac syndrome (dated by TCRdb to the late 2010s). Turning to the overall study: The study used repertoire sequencing to test whether antigen drove CD8+ T cell activation and differentiation in Susac syndrome.

Remarks on this clonotype: Its antigen target is currently unknown. No much larger clonotype is one base removed from it; base qualities were not supplied.

Overall study results and their limits: The TCR sequencing and HLA analysis was acknowledged to have included a relatively small number of individuals.

High-throughput TCR beta sequencing profiled peripheral blood CD8+ and CD4+ T cells from healthy donors, Susac syndrome patients and multiple sclerosis patients. Healthy donors were included as age- and sex-matched controls. Bulk CD8+ and CD4+ T cells were purified by magnetic negative isolation, whereas CD8+ TEMRA cells were enriched by FACS. Blood was collected in EDTA tubes and processed within 24 hours, with PBMCs isolated through density gradient centrifugation. PBMCs intended for TCR sequencing were cryopreserved in liquid nitrogen and thawed later in a water bath at 37 degrees C. A purity of at least 90% was achieved for sorted or isolated CD4+, CD8+ and CD8+ TEMRA cells. The CDR3 holds 14 amino acids from the cysteine to the phenylalanine. Only the CDR3 region is kept as DNA, spanning 42 bases read in frame from base 1. Looking up the germline V gene (reference sequence) yields CDR1 GTSNPN and CDR2 SVGIG. V is cut by 0 bases and J by 5 bases, and the space between the germline ends is 14 bases.

RNA was extracted with the RNeasy kit and 0.5 to 1 ug was reverse transcribed using random hexamers. TCR beta CDR3 regions were amplified with the immunoSEQ multiplex PCR assay covering 54 Vbeta and 13 Jbeta segments. To correct PCR amplification bias, a synthetic template baseline was used for both primer optimization and computational correction. For the original study's pipeline: Reads were annotated to V, D and J genes per IMGT and analyzed with immunoSEQ Analyzer, keeping only productive sequences. Clonality was computed as one minus Shannon entropy normalized by log2 of the number of productive unique sequences. For each patient and control, public and private clones were evaluated within the 100 most prevalent clones. Clones were defined as Susac-specific if absent from the healthy and MS cohorts, from over a thousand published viral clones and from other ImmuneACCESS disease sequences. Using fastp at Q25 and MiXCR, TCRdb reprocessed the public reads and kept productive beta chains. Rows with one shared CDR3 protein collapse into an entry with the most common genes and DNA. The V and J calls follow TCRdb's processing rather than the paper's. This sample holds about 110,000 distinct CDR3 sequences; 90% to 98% were observed only once. In total, the top ten clones hold about 0.095% of the sample.

The specimen was CD4+ T cells from PBMCs. This receptor was obtained from a human donor in good health. The sequence is built from TRBV30 and TRBJ2-7; the D gene is perhaps TRBD2, from 7 matching bases. The DNA sequence is given as TGTGCCTGGAGTGTAAATAGGGGGGGAGACGAGCAGTACTTC. Its translation is CAWSVNRGGDEQYF.